A single sample gave rise to the 16 T cell receptor beta chains below, sequenced in a study of cytomegalovirus exposure and HLA in healthy donors. Sequenced by immunoSEQ multiplex PCR; TCRdb stores in-frame clones only, minus some. The sample lists some 150,000 clones; around nine tenths were seen once. Sequencing was carried out using PBMCs. Every receptor here comes from a man between 18 and 29 years old in good health and CMV-seropositive.

The chain has TRBV9 and TRBJ1-3; the D is unclear. Germline V gene data show CDR1 as SGDLS and CDR2 as YYNGEE. The CDR3 has 15 residues. V was pared by 4 bases and J by 0 bases, with 11 bases between. The chain's CDR3 is CASSPEAGSGNTIYF. The CDR3 bases are TGTGCCAGCAGCCCTGAAGCGGGCTCTGGAAACACCATATATTTT. The complete variable domain, with remaining parts taken from reference TRBV9 and TRBJ1-3, reads DSGVTQTPKHLITATGQRVTLRCSPRSGDLSVYWYQQSLDQGLQFLIQYYNGEERAKGNILERFSAQQFPDLHSELNLSSLELGDSALYFCASSPEAGSGNTIYFGEGSWLTVV.

This sequence joins TRBV7-2 and TRBJ2-7; a possible D gene is TRBD1 (6 bases). Germline V lookup: CDR1 SGHTA, CDR2 FQGNSA. V was clipped by 3 bases and J by 7 bases, with 19 bases between them. The CDR3 runs to 15 residues. CDR3: CASSFAPSGAGEQYF. CDR3 bases: TGTGCCAGCAGCTTCGCCCCCTCAGGGGCAGGGGAGCAGTACTTC.

V gene TRBV6-6 combines with J gene TRBJ2-5; 10 bases are shared with TRBD1. The length of the CDR3 is 15 residues. Germline assignment: CDR1 MNHNY and CDR2 SVGAGI (reference sequence). Trimming cost V 4 bases and J 6 bases; bases outside gene matches: 8. CDR3 nucleotides: TGTGCCAGCAGTTTAGCGGGACAGGGGTTACAGACCCAGTACTTC. It specifies CASSLAGQGLQTQYF.

This chain links TRBV11-1 with TRBJ2-5; D is possibly TRBD2 (5 bases). Germline V gene data show CDR1 as SGHAT and CDR2 as FQDESV (reference sequence). CDR3 length: 13 residues. The V gene lost 2 bases and the J gene lost 5 bases, with 9 bases spanning the gap. The CDR3 spells CASSLSPGETQYF. The DNA of the CDR3 is TGTGCCAGCAGCTTATCTCCGGGGGAGACCCAGTACTTC.

This clone was recorded only once. V is TRBV5-1 and J is TRBJ2-6, with TRBD1 matching 10 bases. CDR1 is SGHRS, CDR2 YFSETQ, per germline. Trimming removed 4 bases from V and 3 bases from J; junction bases left unmatched: 7. This CDR3 is built from 17 residues. The CDR3 sequence: CASSPLGQGFGANVLTF. In DNA, the CDR3 is TGCGCCAGCAGCCCCCTGGGACAGGGGTTTGGGGCCAACGTCCTGACTTTC.

This chain links TRBV9 with TRBJ1-2; D is unresolved. V lost 0 bases and J lost 3, with 6 bases in between. The CDR3 covers 13 residues. Germline CDR1 SGDLS, CDR2 YYNGEE. The CDR3 loop reads CASSVDGDYGYTF. The DNA of the CDR3 is TGTGCCAGCAGCGTAGACGGGGACTATGGCTACACCTTC.

The CDR3 region is CSVHAGREQYF. As DNA, the CDR3 is TGCAGCGTCCACGCGGGGCGTGAGCAGTACTTC. The J gene is TRBJ2-7, the V gene TRBV29-1, with a possible D match to TRBD2 (6 bases). This CDR3 contains 11 residues. Germline-derived CDR1 and CDR2 are SQVTM and ANQGSEA. V was cut by 6 bases and J by 7 bases, with 13 bases left in between.

This clone was detected only once. The J gene is TRBJ2-7, the V gene TRBV1; TRBD2, the table's D call, lacks a check against the DNA. TRBV1 is a recognized pseudogene. The CDR3 runs to 16 residues. The CDR3 loop reads CTSSHRLAGGPLEQYF. CDR3 bases: TGCACCAGCAGCCACCGATTAGCGGGAGGGCCCCTCGAGCAGTACTTC.

The chain links TRBV29-1 to TRBJ2-7, with 8 bases identical to TRBD1. The V gene's germline CDR1 is SQVTM and CDR2 ANQGSEA. Germline trimming cut 2 bases from V and 3 bases from J; bases unmatched to any gene: 9. This CDR3 is built from 15 residues. The chain's CDR3 is CSVEQPHRGVYEQYF. The CDR3 bases are TGCAGCGTTGAACAACCACACAGGGGGGTCTACGAGCAGTACTTC.

CDR3 nucleotide sequence: TGTGCCAGCAGCCCGAGGGGAGGGGCGGCCAATGAAAAACTGTTTTTT. It translates to CASSPRGGAANEKLFF. This sequence joins TRBV9 and TRBJ1-4, with a weak D call TRBD1 (5 bases). Trimming stripped 4 bases from V and 5 bases from J, with 18 bases between. This CDR3 is 16 amino acids long. The germline gives CDR1 SGDLS, CDR2 YYNGEE. The full variable domain, in which reference TRBV9 and TRBJ1-4 provide the parts outside the CDR3, is DSGVTQTPKHLITATGQRVTLRCSPRSGDLSVYWYQQSLDQGLQFLIQYYNGEERAKGNILERFSAQQFPDLHSELNLSSLELGDSALYFCASSPRGGAANEKLFFGSGTQLSVL.

This sequence joins TRBV9 and TRBJ2-1; 8 positions match TRBD2. CDR3 length: 16 amino acids. Germline CDR1 SGDLS, CDR2 YYNGEE. With V trimmed by 2 bases and J by 1 base, 5 bases remained unmatched. The CDR3 here is CASSVSGVVSYNEQFF. The CDR3 nucleotides are TGTGCCAGCAGCGTTAGCGGGGTAGTGTCCTACAATGAGCAGTTCTTC.

The chain is built from TRBV11-2 and TRBJ2-7; TRBD1 aligns across 8 bases. CDR1 is SGHAT, CDR2 FQNNGV, per germline. Trimming cost V 1 base and J 2 bases; bases outside gene matches: 10. This CDR3 has 17 residues. The CDR3 DNA sequence: TGTGCCAGCAGCTTAGCGGGCAGGGGGCGCCGAACCTACGAGCAGTACTTC. Translation: CASSLAGRGRRTYEQYF.

This sequence joins TRBV6-5 and TRBJ2-7; D perhaps matches TRBD2 (5 bases). Trimming stripped 4 bases from V and 4 bases from J, with 11 bases between. CDR1 and CDR2 (germline): MNHEY, SVGAGI. CDR3 length: 13 amino acids. DNA for the CDR3: TGTGCCAGCAGTTTGGCGGGCCCGTACGAGCAGTACTTC. This translates into CASSLAGPYEQYF.

The chain recombines TRBV4-1 with TRBJ2-1; 11 bases are shared with TRBD2. Germline V CDR1 and CDR2: MGHRA, YSYEKL. V lost 7 bases, J lost 4 bases, and 3 bases stayed unmatched. CDR3 length: 14 residues. The CDR3 DNA reads TGCGCCAGCACCTTAGCGGGGGGGTACAATGAGCAGTTCTTC. This codes for CASTLAGGYNEQFF.

The chain uses TRBV27 and TRBJ2-3, with D possibly being TRBD2 (6 bases). The CDR3 is made up of 18 amino acids. Trimming took off 5 bases at V and 0 bases at J, with 21 bases between the two ends. The germline V gene has CDR1 MNHEY and CDR2 SMNVEV (reference sequence). The CDR3 here is CASSPRGSGLPSTDTQYF. Written as DNA, the CDR3 is TGTGCCAGCAGTCCCCGCGGTAGCGGACTCCCTAGCACAGATACGCAGTATTTT.

This chain connects TRBV7-3 to TRBJ2-3; D gene unclear. The ends were cut back, 3 bases at V and 10 bases at J, with 23 bases in the middle. The germline V gene has CDR1 SGHTA and CDR2 FQGTGA. CDR3 length: 16 amino acids. CDR3 loop: CASSLRGDEAGEAQYF. CDR3 bases: TGTGCCAGCAGCTTGAGAGGAGACGAAGCTGGCGAGGCGCAGTATTTT. Supplemented by reference TRBV7-3 and TRBJ2-3, the full variable domain reads GAGVSQTPSNKVTEKGKYVELRCDPISGHTALYWYRQSLGQGPEFLIYFQGTGAADDSGLPNDRFFAVRPEGSVSTLKIQRTERGDSAVYLCASSLRGDEAGEAQYFGPGTRLTVL.